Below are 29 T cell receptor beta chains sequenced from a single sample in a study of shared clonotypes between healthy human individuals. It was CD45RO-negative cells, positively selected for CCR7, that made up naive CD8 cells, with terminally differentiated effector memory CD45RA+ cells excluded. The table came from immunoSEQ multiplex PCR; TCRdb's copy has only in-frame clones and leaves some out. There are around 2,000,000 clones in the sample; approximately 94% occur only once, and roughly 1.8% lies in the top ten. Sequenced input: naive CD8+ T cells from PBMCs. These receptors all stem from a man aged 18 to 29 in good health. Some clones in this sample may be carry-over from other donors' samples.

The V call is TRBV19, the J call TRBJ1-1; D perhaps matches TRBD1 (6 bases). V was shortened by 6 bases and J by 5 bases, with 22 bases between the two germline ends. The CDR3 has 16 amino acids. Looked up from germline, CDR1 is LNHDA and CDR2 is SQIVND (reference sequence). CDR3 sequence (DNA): TGTGCCAGTAGCGGATACAGGGTTCTTTTGGAAACTGAAGCTTTCTTT. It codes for CASSGYRVLLETEAFF.

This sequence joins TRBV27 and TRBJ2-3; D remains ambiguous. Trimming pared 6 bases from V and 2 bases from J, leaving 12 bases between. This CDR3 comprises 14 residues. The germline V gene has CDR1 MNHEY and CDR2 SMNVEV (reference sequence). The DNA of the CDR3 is TGTGCCAGCAGCCGGTCTGGATCCACAGATACGCAGTATTTT. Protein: CASSRSGSTDTQYF.

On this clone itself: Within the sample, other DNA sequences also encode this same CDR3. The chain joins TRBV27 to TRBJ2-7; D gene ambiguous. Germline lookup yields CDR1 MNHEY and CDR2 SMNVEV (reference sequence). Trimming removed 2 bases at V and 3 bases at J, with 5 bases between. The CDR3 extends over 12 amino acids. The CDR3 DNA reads TGTGCCAGCAGTTTACTGGGCTACGAGCAGTACTTC. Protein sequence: CASSLLGYEQYF.

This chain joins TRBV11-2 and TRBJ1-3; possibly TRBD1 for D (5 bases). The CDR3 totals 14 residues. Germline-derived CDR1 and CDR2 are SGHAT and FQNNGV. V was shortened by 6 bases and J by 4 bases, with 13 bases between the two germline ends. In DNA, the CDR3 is TGTGCCAGCAGTCGGACACCCGGAGGAAACACCATATATTTT. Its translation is CASSRTPGGNTIYF.

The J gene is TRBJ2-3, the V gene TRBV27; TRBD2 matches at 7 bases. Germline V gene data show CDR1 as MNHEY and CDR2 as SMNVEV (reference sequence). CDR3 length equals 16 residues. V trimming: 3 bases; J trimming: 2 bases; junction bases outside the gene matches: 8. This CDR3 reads CASSFTTSAVTDTQYF. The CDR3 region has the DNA TGTGCCAGCAGTTTTACCACTAGCGCGGTCACAGATACGCAGTATTTT.

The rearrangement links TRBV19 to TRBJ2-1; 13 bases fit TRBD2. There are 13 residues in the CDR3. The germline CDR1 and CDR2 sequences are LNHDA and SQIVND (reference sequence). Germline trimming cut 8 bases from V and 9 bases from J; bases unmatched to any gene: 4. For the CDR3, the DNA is TGTGCCAGTCGGACTAGCGGGAGAGGTGAGCAGTTCTTC. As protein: CASRTSGRGEQFF.

As DNA, the CDR3 is TGTGCCAGTAGGCCCCCCTTTGGGGCAATGGAGACCCAGTACTTC. Its protein product is CASRPPFGAMETQYF. The rearrangement joins TRBV19 to TRBJ2-5, with D possibly being TRBD1 (5 bases). This CDR3 comprises 15 residues. Germline V gene sequence: CDR1 LNHDA, CDR2 SQIVND (reference sequence). The ends were cut back, 6 bases at V and 5 bases at J, with 19 bases in the middle.

This chain's CDR3 is CASISDLNTEAFF. CDR3 coding DNA: TGTGCCAGTATTTCGGATCTGAACACTGAAGCTTTCTTT. The chain links TRBV19 to TRBJ1-1; D not resolved. The V and J ends lost 7 bases and 0 bases respectively, with 9 bases between them. CDR3 size: 13 residues. CDR1 and CDR2 from the germline V gene are LNHDA and SQIVND (reference sequence).

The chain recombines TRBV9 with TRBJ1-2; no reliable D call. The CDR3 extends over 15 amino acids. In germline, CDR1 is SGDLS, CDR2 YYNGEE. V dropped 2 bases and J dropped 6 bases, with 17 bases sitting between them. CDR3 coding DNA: TGTGCCAGCAGCGTTGGGGAGGGCCCATCGCATGGCTACACCTTC. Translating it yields CASSVGEGPSHGYTF.

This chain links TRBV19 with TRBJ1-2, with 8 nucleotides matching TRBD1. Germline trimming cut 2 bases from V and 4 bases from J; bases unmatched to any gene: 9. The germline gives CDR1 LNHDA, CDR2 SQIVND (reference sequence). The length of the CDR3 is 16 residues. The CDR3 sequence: CASSIFGQGRVYGYTF. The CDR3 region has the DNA TGTGCCAGTAGTATATTCGGACAGGGACGTGTCTATGGCTACACCTTC. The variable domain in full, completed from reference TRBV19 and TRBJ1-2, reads DGGITQSPKYLFRKEGQNVTLSCEQNLNHDAMYWYRQDPGQGLRLIYYSQIVNDFQKGDIAEGYSVSREKKESFPLTVTSAQKNPTAFYLCASSIFGQGRVYGYTFGSGTRLTVV.

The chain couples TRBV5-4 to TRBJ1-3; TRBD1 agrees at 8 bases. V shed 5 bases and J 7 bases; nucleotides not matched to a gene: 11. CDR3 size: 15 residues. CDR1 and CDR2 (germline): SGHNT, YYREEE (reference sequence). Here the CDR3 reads CASREDRASWNTIYF. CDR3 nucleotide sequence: TGTGCCAGCAGGGAGGACAGGGCCTCTTGGAACACCATATATTTT.

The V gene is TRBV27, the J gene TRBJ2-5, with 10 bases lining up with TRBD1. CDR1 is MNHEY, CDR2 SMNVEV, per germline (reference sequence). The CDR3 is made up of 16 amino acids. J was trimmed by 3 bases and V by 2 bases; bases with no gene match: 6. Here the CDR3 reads CASSLGWGTGEETQYF. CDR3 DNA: TGTGCCAGCAGTTTAGGCTGGGGGACAGGGGAAGAGACCCAGTACTTC.

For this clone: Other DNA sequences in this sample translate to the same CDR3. The CDR3 sequence is CASSLEGNEQFF. The CDR3 DNA reads as TGTGCCAGCAGCTTAGAAGGGAATGAGCAGTTCTTC. The V call is TRBV5-4, the J call TRBJ2-1, with no clear D. CDR1 and CDR2 from the germline V gene are SGHNT and YYREEE (reference sequence). The V end lost 2 bases, the J end lost 7 bases, and 7 bases lay between the germline ends. The CDR3 sequence is 12 residues long.

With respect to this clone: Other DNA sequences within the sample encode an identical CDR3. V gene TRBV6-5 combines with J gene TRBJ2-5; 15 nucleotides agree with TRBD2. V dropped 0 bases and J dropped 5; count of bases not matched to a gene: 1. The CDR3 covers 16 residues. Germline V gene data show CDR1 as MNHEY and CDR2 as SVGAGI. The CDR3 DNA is TGTGCCAGCAGTTACTCCGGACTAGCGGGAGGGGAGACCCAGTACTTC. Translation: CASSYSGLAGGETQYF.

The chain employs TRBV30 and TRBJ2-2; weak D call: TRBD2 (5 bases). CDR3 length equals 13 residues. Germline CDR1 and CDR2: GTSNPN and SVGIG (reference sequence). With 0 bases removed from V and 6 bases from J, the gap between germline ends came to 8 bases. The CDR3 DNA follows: TGTGCCTGGAGTGTGGCGGGTCCCGGGGAGCTGTTTTTT. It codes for CAWSVAGPGELFF.

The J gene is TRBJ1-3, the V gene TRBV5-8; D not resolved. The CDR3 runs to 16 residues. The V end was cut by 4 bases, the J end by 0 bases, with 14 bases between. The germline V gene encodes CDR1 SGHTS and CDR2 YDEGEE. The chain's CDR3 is CASSGRREGSGNTIYF. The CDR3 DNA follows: TGTGCCAGCAGCGGACGCCGGGAGGGCTCTGGAAACACCATATATTTT.

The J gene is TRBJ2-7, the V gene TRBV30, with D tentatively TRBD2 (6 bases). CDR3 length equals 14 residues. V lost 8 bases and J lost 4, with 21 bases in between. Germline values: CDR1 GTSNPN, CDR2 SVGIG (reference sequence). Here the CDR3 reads CAADGWREGYEQYF. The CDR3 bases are TGTGCCGCGGACGGTTGGCGGGAAGGTTACGAGCAGTACTTC.

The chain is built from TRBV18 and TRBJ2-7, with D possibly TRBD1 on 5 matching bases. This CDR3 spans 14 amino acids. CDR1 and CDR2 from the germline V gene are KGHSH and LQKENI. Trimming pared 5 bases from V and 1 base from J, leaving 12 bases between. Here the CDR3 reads CASSGARQSYEQYF. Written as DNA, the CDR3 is TGTGCCAGCTCAGGGGCAAGACAGTCCTACGAGCAGTACTTC.

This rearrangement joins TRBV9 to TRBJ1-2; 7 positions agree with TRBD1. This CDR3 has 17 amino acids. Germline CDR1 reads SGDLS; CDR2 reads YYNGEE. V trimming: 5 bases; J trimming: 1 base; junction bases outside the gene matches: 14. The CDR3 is CASSHPLGTAINYGYTF. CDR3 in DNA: TGTGCCAGCAGTCACCCGCTTGGGACAGCAATTAACTATGGCTACACCTTC.

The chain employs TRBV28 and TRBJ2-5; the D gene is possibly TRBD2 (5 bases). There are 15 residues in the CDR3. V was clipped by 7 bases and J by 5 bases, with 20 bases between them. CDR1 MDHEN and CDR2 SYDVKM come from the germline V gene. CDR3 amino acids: CASTSEPGRRETQYF. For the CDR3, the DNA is TGTGCCAGCACTTCGGAGCCGGGAAGGCGGGAGACCCAGTACTTC.

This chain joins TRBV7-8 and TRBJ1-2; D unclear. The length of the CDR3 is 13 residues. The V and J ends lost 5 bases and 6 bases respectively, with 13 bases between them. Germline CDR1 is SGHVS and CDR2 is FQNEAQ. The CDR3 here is CASSKVGQNGYTF. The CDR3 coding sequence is TGTGCCAGCAGCAAAGTCGGGCAAAATGGCTACACCTTC.

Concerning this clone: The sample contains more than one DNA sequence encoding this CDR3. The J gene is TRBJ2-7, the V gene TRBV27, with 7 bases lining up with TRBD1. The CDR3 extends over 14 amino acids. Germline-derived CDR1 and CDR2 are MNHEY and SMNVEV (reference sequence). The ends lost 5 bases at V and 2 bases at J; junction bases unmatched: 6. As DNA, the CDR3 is TGTGCCAGCAGTCCCCGCCAGGGGGCCTACGAGCAGTACTTC. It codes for CASSPRQGAYEQYF.

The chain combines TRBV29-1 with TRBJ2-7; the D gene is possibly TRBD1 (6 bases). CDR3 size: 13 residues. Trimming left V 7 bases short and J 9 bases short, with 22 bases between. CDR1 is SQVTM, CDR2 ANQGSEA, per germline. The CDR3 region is CSGTDGQGRGQYF. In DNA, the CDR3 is TGCAGCGGGACGGACGGTCAGGGGCGAGGGCAGTACTTC.

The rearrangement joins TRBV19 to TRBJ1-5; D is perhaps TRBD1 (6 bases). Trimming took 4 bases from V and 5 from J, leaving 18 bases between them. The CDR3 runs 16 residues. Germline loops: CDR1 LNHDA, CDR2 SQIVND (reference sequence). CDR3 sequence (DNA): TGTGCCAGTAGTACCGGGACATCCCCTAGTTATCAGCCCCAGCATTTT. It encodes CASSTGTSPSYQPQHF.

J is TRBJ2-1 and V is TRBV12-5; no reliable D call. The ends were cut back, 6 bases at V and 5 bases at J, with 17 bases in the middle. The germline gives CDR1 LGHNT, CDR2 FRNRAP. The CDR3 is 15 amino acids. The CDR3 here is CASGISPTSHNEQFF. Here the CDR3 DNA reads TGTGCTAGTGGCATATCCCCAACGTCCCACAATGAGCAGTTCTTC.

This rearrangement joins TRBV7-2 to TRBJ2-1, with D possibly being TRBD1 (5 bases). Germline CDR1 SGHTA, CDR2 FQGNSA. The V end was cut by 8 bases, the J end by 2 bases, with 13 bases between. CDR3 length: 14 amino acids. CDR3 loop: CASGDSRAYNEQFF. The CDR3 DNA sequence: TGTGCCAGCGGAGACAGCCGAGCCTACAATGAGCAGTTCTTC.

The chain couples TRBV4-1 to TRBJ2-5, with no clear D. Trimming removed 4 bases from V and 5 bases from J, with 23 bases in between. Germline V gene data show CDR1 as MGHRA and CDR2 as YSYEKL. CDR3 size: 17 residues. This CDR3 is CASSLHPVIPGQETQYF. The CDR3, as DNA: TGCGCCAGCAGCCTTCATCCGGTGATCCCAGGTCAGGAGACCCAGTACTTC.

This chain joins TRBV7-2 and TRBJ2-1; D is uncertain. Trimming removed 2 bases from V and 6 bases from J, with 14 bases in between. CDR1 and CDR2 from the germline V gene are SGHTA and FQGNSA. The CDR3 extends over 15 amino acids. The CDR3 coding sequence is TGTGCCAGCAGCTTACCCCGGAACAGAAGCAATGAGCAGTTCTTC. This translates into CASSLPRNRSNEQFF.

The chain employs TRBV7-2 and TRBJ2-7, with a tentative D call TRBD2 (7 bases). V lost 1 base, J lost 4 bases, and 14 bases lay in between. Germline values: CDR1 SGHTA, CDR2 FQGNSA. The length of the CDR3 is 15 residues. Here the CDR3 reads CASSLVRGGGYEQYF. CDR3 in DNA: TGTGCCAGCAGCTTAGTAAGGGGGGGCGGATACGAGCAGTACTTC.